Sequencing of this TCR beta chain was carried out in a study of blood T cell repertoires in COVID-19. Study as a whole: Specimens from acute and convalescent COVID-19 originated in the United States, Italy and Spain. Sources were T cells, B-cell-depleted T cells, or PBMCs; the material itself was cDNA or gDNA.

This table comes from immunoSEQ multiplex PCR, and its TCRdb copy is limited to in-frame clones, with some not included. The data contain about 170,000 clones, roughly 85% of them singletons. The CDR3 has 16 amino acids. Germline CDR1 is SGHRS and CDR2 is YFSETQ. V was pared by 2 bases and J by 0 bases, with 9 bases between. This chain connects TRBV5-1 to TRBJ1-6; D gene ambiguous. Sequenced: peripheral blood. This TCR was sampled from a human donor with acute or convalescent COVID-19. The donor label of this sample is uncertain. CDR3 amino acids: CASSLQHPSYNSPLHF. Here the CDR3 DNA reads TGCGCCAGCAGCTTACAACACCCCTCCTATAATTCACCCCTCCACTTT.